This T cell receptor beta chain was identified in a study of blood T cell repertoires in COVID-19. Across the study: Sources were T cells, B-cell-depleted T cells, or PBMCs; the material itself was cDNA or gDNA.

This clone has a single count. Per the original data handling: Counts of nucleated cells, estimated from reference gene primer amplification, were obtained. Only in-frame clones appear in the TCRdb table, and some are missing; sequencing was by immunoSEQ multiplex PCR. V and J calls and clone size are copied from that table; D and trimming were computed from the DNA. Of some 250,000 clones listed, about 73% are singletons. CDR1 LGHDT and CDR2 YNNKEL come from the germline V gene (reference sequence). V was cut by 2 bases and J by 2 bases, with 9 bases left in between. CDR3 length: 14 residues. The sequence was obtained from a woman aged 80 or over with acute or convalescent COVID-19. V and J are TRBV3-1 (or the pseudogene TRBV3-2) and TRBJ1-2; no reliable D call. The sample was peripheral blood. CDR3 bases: TGTGCCAGCAGCCAACGCGGCGGAAACTATGGCTACACCTTC. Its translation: CASSQRGGNYGYTF.